This T cell receptor (beta chain) was sequenced during a study of beta chain features in type 1 diabetes. Study information: Patient and healthy donor groups were alike in age, gender and cell yields.

Study conclusions and caveats: Researchers caution that PCR might favor shorter templates, equally among patients and controls. Patients' naive, central memory and Treg TCRB repertoires seemed closer to one another than those of healthy donors.

Of the isolated RNA, all was reverse transcribed, and so the sequenced material was expressed TCRB transcripts. The protocol was immunoSEQ multiplex PCR, while the TCRdb copy is restricted to in-frame clones and leaves out a portion. The table lists approximately 40,000 clones, about 50% of them singletons, with about 0.24% in the top ten. J was trimmed by 5 bases and V by 5 bases; bases with no gene match: 15. The germline CDR1 and CDR2 sequences are SGHTA and FQGNSA. The CDR3 length is 18 residues. Sorting gave populations that all exceeded 98% purity. This clone showed up just a few times. Its antigen is unknown.

The chain carries TRBV7-2 and TRBJ2-5, with 12 bases matching TRBD1. This TCR derives from a woman in her 30s in good health. Sample: stem cell memory CD4+ T cells from blood. CDR3 nucleotide sequence: TGTGCCAGCAGCCACCGTGGGACAGGGACAGGGGGCCGGGAGACCCAGTACTTC. As protein: CASSHRGTGTGGRETQYF.